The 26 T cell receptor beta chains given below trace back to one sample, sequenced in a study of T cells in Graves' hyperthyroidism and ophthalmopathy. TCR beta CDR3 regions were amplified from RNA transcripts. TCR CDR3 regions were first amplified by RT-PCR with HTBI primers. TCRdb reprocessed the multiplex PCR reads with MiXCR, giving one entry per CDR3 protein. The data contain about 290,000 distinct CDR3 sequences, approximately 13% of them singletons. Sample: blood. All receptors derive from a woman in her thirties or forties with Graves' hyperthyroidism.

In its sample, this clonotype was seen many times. The CDR3 loop is CASSFAGSGQPQHF. The CDR3 DNA is TGTGCCAGCAGTTTTGCGGGTAGTGGGCAGCCCCAGCATTTT. V gene TRBV28 combines with J gene TRBJ1-5; D unclear. The ends were cut back, 3 bases at V and 7 bases at J, with 13 bases in the middle. Germline V lookup: CDR1 MDHEN, CDR2 SYDVKM. The CDR3 length is 14 residues.

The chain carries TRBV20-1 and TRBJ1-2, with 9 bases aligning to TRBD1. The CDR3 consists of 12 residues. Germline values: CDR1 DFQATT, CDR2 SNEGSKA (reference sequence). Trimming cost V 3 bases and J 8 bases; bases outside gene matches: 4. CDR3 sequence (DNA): TGCAGTGCTAGGGGGACAGGGAACGGCTACACCTTC. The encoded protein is CSARGTGNGYTF.

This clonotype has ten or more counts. The CDR3 reads CATSDTTGGADYTF. In DNA form, the CDR3 reads TGTGCCACCAGTGATACCACAGGGGGCGCGGACTACACCTTC. The J gene is TRBJ1-2, the V gene TRBV24-1; 9 bases agree with TRBD1. The CDR3 spans 14 residues. V was clipped by 3 bases and J by 10 bases; unmatched bases: 8. CDR1 is KGHDR and CDR2 is SFDVKD in the germline V gene.

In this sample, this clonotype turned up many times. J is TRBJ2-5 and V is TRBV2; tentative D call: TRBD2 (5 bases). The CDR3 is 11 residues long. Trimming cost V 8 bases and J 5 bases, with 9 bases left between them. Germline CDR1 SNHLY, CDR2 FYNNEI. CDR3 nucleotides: TGTGCCAGCGGATCGGGGGAGACCCAGTACTTC. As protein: CASGSGETQYF.

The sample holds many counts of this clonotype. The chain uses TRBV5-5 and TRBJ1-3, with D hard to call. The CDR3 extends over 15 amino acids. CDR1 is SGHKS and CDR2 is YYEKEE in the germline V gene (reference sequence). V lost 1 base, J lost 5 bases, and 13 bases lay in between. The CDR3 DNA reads TGTGCCAGCAGCTTGTCGGACTGGGGAAGAAACACCATATATTTT. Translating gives CASSLSDWGRNTIYF.

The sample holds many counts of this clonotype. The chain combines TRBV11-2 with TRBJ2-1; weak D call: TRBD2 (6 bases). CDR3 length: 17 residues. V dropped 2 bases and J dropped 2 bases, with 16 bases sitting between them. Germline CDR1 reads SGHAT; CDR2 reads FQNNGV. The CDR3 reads CASSLTRQRVAYNEQFF. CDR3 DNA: TGTGCCAGCAGCTTAACGCGTCAGCGGGTCGCCTACAATGAGCAGTTCTTC.

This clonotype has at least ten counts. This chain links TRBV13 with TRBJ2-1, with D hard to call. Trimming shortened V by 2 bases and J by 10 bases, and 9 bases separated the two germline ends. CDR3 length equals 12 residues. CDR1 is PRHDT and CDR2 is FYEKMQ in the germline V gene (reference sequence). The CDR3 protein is CASSLFPEEQFF. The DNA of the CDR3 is TGTGCCAGCAGCTTATTTCCCGAGGAGCAGTTCTTC.

CDR3 protein: CSAESIDYWRGRPVETQYF. As DNA, the CDR3 is TGCAGTGCTGAGTCGATTGACTATTGGCGGGGACGTCCCGTAGAGACCCAGTACTTC. J is TRBJ2-5 and V is TRBV20-1; possibly TRBD2 for D (6 bases). The CDR3 is 19 amino acids. Trimming cost V 5 bases and J 4 bases, with 32 bases left between them. Germline V gene lookup returns CDR1 DFQATT and CDR2 SNEGSKA (reference sequence).

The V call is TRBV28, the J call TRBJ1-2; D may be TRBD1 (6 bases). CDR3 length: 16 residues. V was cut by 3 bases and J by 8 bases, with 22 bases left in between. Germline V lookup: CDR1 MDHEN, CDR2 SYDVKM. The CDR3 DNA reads TGTGCCAGCAGTTTTTCCTCCCCCGGGACACGGCAGGGCTACACCTTC. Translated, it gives CASSFSSPGTRQGYTF.

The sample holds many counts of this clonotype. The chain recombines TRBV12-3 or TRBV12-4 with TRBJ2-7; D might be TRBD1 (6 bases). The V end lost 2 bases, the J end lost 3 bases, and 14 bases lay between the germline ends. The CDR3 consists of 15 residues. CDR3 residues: CASSLLGGPNYEQYF. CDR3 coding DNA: TGTGCCAGCAGTTTATTAGGGGGACCTAACTACGAGCAGTACTTC.

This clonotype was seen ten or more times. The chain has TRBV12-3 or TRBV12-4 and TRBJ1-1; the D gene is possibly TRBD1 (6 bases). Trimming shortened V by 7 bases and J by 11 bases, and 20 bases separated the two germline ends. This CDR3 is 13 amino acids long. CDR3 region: CASTHRGASTAFF. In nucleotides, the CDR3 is TGTGCCAGCACACATAGGGGGGCCTCGACCGCTTTCTTT.

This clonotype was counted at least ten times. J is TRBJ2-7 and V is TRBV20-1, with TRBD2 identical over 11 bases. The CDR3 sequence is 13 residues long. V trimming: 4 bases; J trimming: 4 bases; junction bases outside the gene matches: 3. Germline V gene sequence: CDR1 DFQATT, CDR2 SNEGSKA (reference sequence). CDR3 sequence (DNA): TGCAGTGCTACTAGCGGGAGGACTTACGAGCAGTACTTC. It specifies CSATSGRTYEQYF.

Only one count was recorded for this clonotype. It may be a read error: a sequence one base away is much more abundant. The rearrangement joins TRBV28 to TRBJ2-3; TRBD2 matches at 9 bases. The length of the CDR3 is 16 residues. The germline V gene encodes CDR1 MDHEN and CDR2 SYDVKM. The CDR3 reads CASSAAGTSLTDTPYF. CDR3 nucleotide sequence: TGTGCCAGCAGTGCAGCCGGGACTAGCCTGACAGATACGCCGTATTTT.

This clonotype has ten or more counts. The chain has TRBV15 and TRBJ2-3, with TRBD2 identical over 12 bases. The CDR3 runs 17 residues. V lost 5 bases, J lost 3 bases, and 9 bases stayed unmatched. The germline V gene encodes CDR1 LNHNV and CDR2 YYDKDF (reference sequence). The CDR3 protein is CATSEERLAGATDTQYF. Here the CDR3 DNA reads TGTGCCACCAGCGAGGAGCGACTAGCGGGAGCAACAGATACGCAGTATTTT. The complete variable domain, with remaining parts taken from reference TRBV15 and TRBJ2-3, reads DAMVIQNPRYQVTQFGKPVTLSCSQTLNHNVMYWYQQKSSQAPKLLFHYYDKDFNNEADTPDNFQSRRPNTSFCFLDIRSPGLGDTAMYLCATSEERLAGATDTQYFGPGTRLTVL.

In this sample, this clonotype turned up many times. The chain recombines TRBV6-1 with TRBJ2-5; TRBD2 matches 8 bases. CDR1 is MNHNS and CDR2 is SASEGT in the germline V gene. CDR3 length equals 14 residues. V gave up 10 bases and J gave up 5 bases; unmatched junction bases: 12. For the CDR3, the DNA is TGTGCCACCCGGTCGGGAGGGCCGGGTGAGACCCAGTACTTC. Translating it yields CATRSGGPGETQYF.

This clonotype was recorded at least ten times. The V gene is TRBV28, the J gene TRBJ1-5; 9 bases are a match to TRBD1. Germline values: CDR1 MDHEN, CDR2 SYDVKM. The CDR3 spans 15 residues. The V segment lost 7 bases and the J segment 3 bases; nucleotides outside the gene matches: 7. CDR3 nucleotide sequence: TGTGCCAGCACTTTGGGACAGGGAAACAATCAGCCCCAGCATTTT. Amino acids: CASTLGQGNNQPQHF. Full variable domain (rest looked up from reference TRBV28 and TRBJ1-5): DVKVTQSSRYLVKRTGEKVFLECVQDMDHENMFWYRQDPGLGLRLIYFSYDVKMKEKGDIPEGYSVSREKKERFSLILESASTNQTSMYLCASTLGQGNNQPQHFGDGTRLSIL.

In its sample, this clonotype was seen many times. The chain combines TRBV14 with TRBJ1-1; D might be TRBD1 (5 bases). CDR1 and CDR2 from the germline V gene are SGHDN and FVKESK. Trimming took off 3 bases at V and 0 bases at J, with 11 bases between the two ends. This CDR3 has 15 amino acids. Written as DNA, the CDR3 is TGTGCCAGCAGCCACATAACGGGGGTGAACACTGAAGCTTTCTTT. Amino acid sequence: CASSHITGVNTEAFF.

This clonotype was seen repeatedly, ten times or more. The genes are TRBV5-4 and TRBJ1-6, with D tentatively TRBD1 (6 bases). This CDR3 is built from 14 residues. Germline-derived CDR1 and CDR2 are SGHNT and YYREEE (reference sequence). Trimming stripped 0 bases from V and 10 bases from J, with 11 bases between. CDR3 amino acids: CASSLDRVDSPLHF. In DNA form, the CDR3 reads TGTGCCAGCAGCTTGGACAGGGTGGACTCACCCCTCCACTTT.

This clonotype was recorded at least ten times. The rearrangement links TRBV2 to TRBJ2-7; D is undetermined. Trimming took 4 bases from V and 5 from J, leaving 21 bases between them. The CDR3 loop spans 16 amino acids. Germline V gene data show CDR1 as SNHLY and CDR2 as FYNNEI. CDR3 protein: CASSAAGRSLAHEQYF. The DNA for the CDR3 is TGTGCCAGCAGTGCTGCAGGTCGAAGTTTAGCCCACGAGCAGTACTTC.

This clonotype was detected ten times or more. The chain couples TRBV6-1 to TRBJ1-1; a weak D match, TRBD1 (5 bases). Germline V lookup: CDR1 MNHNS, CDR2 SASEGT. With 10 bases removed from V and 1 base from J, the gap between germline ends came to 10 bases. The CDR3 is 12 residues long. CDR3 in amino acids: CATDRPNTEAFF. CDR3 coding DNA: TGTGCCACCGACAGACCGAACACTGAAGCTTTCTTT.

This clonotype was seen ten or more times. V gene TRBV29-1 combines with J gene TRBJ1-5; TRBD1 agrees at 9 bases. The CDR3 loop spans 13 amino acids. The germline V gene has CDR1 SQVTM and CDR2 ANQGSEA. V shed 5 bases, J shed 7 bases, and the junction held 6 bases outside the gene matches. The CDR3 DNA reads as TGCAGCGTTCAACAGGGGGCAGGACAGCCCCAGCATTTT. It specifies CSVQQGAGQPQHF.

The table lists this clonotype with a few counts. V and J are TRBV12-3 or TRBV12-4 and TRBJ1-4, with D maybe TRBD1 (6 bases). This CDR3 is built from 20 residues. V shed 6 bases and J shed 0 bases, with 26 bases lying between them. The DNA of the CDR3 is TGTGCCAGCAGGCACCCGAGGGGGGGTCGGGTTTTCGCAACTAATGAAAAACTGTTTTTT. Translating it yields CASRHPRGGRVFATNEKLFF.

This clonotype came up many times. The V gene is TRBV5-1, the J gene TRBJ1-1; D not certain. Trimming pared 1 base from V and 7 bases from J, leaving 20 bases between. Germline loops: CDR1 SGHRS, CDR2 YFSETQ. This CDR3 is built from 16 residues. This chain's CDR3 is CASSLFDRAIEGEAFF. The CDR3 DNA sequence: TGCGCCAGCAGCTTGTTCGATAGGGCCATAGAGGGTGAAGCTTTCTTT.

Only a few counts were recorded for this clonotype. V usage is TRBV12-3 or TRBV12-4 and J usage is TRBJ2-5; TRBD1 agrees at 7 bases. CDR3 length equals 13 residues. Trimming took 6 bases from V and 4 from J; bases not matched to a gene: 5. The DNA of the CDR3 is TGTGCCAGCAGGCCCCCAGGGGGAGAGACCCAGTACTTC. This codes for CASRPPGGETQYF.

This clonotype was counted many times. The CDR3 is CATSRGWNTEAFF. Written as DNA, the CDR3 is TGTGCCACCAGCAGAGGATGGAACACTGAAGCTTTCTTT. The V call is TRBV15, the J call TRBJ1-1; D unclear. Germline CDR1 LNHNV, CDR2 YYDKDF (reference sequence). The CDR3 contains 13 residues. V dropped 1 base and J dropped 1 base, with 4 bases sitting between them.

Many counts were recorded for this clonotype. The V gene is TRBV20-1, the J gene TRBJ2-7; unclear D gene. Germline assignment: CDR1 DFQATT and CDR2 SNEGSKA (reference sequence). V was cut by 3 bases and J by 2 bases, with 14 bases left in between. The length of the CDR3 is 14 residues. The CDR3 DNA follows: TGCAGTGCTAGTACCCCTCGGCTCCCCTACGAGCAGTACTTC. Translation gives CSASTPRLPYEQYF.